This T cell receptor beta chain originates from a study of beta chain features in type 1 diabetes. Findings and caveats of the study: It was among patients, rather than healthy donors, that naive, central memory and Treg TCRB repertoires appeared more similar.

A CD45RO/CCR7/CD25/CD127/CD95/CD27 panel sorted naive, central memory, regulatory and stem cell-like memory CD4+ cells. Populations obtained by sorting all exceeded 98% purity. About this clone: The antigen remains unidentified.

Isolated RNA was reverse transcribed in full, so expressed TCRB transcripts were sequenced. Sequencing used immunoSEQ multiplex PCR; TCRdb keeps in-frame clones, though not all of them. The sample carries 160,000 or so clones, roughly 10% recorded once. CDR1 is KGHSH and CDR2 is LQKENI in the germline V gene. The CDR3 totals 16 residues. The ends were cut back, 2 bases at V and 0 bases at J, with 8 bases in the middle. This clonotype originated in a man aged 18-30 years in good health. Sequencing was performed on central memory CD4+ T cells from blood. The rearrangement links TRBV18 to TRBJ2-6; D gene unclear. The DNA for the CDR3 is TGTGCCAGCTCACCAGTCAGGAGCTCTGGGGCCAACGTCCTGACTTTC. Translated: CASSPVRSSGANVLTF.